The rows below give T cell receptor beta chains drawn from one sample of a study of blood T cell repertoires in COVID-19. Assay used: immunoSEQ multiplex PCR; TCRdb lists only in-frame clones, some missing. The sample holds some 310,000 clones, nearly 90% seen once. The sample comprised peripheral blood. The receptors here all came from a woman between 40 and 50 years old with COVID-19, enrolled during active disease. The CDR3 runs from the conserved cysteine through the conserved F or W. A D gene is named only where the DNA matches it firmly. Clone size appears in some rows only: once, few, many, or a class for an expanded clone.

cdr3_length: 15
clone_size: .
v_call: TRBV7-9
d_call: TRBD1
j_call: TRBJ2-5
cdr3_nt: TGTGCCAGCAGCTTGTACAGGGGGCAGGGGGAGACCCAGTACTTC
cdr3_aa: CASSLYRGQGETQYF

cdr3_length: 14
clone_size: .
v_call: TRBV7-9
d_call: .
j_call: TRBJ1-4
cdr3_nt: TGTGCCAGCAGCCAAGGGAGTATTGATGAAAAACTGTTTTTT
cdr3_aa: CASSQGSIDEKLFF

cdr3_length: 18
clone_size: .
v_call: TRBV7-2
d_call: TRBD1
j_call: TRBJ1-4
cdr3_nt: TGTGCCAGCAGCCCCCAAAGGCCAACAGGGGCGAAGGGTGAAAAACTGTTTTTT
cdr3_aa: CASSPQRPTGAKGEKLFF

cdr3_length: 12
clone_size: few
v_call: TRBV3-1/TRBV3-2
d_call: TRBD2
j_call: TRBJ2-7
cdr3_nt: TGTGCCAGCAGCATTAGGGAGGGCGAGCAGTACTTC
cdr3_aa: CASSIREGEQYF

cdr3_length: 17
clone_size: .
v_call: TRBV28
d_call: TRBD1
j_call: TRBJ1-5
cdr3_nt: TGTGCCAGCAGTTTATGGTCGACAGGGGATGGCAATCAGCCCCAGCATTTT
cdr3_aa: CASSLWSTGDGNQPQHF

cdr3_length: 13
clone_size: few
v_call: TRBV6-2/TRBV6-3
d_call: .
j_call: TRBJ1-1
cdr3_nt: TGTGCCAGCAGTGCCCCGGGTAAGGCTGAAGCTTTCTTT
cdr3_aa: CASSAPGKAEAFF

cdr3_length: 15
clone_size: .
v_call: TRBV4-3
d_call: TRBD2
j_call: TRBJ2-3
cdr3_nt: TGCGCCAGCAGCCAAGTGGGGGGGAGCACAGATACGCAGTATTTT
cdr3_aa: CASSQVGGSTDTQYF

cdr3_length: 12
clone_size: .
v_call: TRBV28
d_call: .
j_call: TRBJ1-5
cdr3_nt: TGTGCCAGCACGAGATGGAATCAGCCCCAGCATTTT
cdr3_aa: CASTRWNQPQHF

cdr3_length: 14
clone_size: .
v_call: TRBV2
d_call: .
j_call: TRBJ2-3
cdr3_nt: TGTGCCAGCAGTACAGACACCCACACAGATACGCAGTATTTT
cdr3_aa: CASSTDTHTDTQYF

cdr3_length: 17
clone_size: .
v_call: TRBV7-8
d_call: TRBD2
j_call: TRBJ2-7
cdr3_nt: TGTGCCAGCAGCTCCGTGGGACCGGGACCGGGGGGCTACGAGCAGTACTTC
cdr3_aa: CASSSVGPGPGGYEQYF

cdr3_length: 13
clone_size: once
v_call: TRBV5-1
d_call: .
j_call: TRBJ1-2
cdr3_nt: TGCGCCAGCACAGGGGCTAGTAACTATGGCTACACCTTC
cdr3_aa: CASTGASNYGYTF

cdr3_length: 16
clone_size: few
v_call: TRBV5-6
d_call: .
j_call: TRBJ1-1
cdr3_nt: TGTGCCAGCAGCTGGCCCGAAGGGGCATTGAACACTGAAGCTTTCTTT
cdr3_aa: CASSWPEGALNTEAFF

cdr3_length: 15
clone_size: .
v_call: TRBV30
d_call: TRBD2
j_call: TRBJ2-5
cdr3_nt: TGTGCCTGGAGTGGACTAGCGGGGGTCCGAGAGACCCAGTACTTC
cdr3_aa: CAWSGLAGVRETQYF

cdr3_length: 13
clone_size: .
v_call: TRBV7-3
d_call: .
j_call: TRBJ1-2
cdr3_nt: TGTGCCAGCAGCCGATCACACCTCTATGGCTACACCTTC
cdr3_aa: CASSRSHLYGYTF

cdr3_length: 14
clone_size: .
v_call: TRBV7-3
d_call: TRBD1
j_call: TRBJ2-2
cdr3_nt: TGTGCCAGCAGCCTGGGACAGGTCCACGGGGAGCTGTTTTTT
cdr3_aa: CASSLGQVHGELFF

cdr3_length: 19
clone_size: .
v_call: TRBV9
d_call: TRBD1
j_call: TRBJ1-3
cdr3_nt: TGTGCCAGCAGCGTATTTCCCCGACAGGGGGAGGGTGCTGGAAACACCATATATTTT
cdr3_aa: CASSVFPRQGEGAGNTIYF

cdr3_length: 14
clone_size: few
v_call: TRBV7-3
d_call: TRBD1
j_call: TRBJ1-2
cdr3_nt: TGTGCCAGCAGCTTAACACAGGGGGGAAGTGGCTACACCTTC
cdr3_aa: CASSLTQGGSGYTF

cdr3_length: 15
clone_size: .
v_call: TRBV19
d_call: TRBD2
j_call: TRBJ2-1
cdr3_nt: TGTGCCAGTAGTATCTTAGCGGGAGACTACAATGAGCAGTTCTTC
cdr3_aa: CASSILAGDYNEQFF

cdr3_length: 17
clone_size: .
v_call: TRBV27
d_call: .
j_call: TRBJ2-1
cdr3_nt: TGTGCCAGCAGTTTAAGAAGACTCCCCACTCCGGCAAATGAGCAGTTCTTC
cdr3_aa: CASSLRRLPTPANEQFF

cdr3_length: 14
clone_size: .
v_call: TRBV29-1
d_call: .
j_call: TRBJ2-2
cdr3_nt: TGCAGCGCCCGCCCGCTAGCGACAGCCGGGGAGCTGTTTTTT
cdr3_aa: CSARPLATAGELFF

cdr3_length: 15
clone_size: .
v_call: TRBV13
d_call: .
j_call: TRBJ1-4
cdr3_nt: TGTGCCAGCAGCTTAAGCCACGAATCCCATGAAAAACTGTTTTTT
cdr3_aa: CASSLSHESHEKLFF

cdr3_length: 13
clone_size: .
v_call: TRBV7-9
d_call: .
j_call: TRBJ2-5
cdr3_nt: TGTGCCAGCAGCCTACAGGGATTGCCGGCCCAGTACTTC
cdr3_aa: CASSLQGLPAQYF

cdr3_length: 14
clone_size: .
v_call: TRBV18
d_call: TRBD1
j_call: TRBJ2-6
cdr3_nt: TGTGCCAGCTCCACAGGGGTGGGGGCCAACGTCCTGACTTTC
cdr3_aa: CASSTGVGANVLTF

cdr3_length: 16
clone_size: .
v_call: TRBV5-4
d_call: .
j_call: TRBJ2-4
cdr3_nt: TGTGCCAGCAGCCTGGGTCTTTTTGGCCGGGGAAACATTCAGTACTTC
cdr3_aa: CASSLGLFGRGNIQYF

cdr3_length: 15
clone_size: .
v_call: TRBV5-4
d_call: .
j_call: TRBJ1-2
cdr3_nt: TGTGCCAGCAGCTCTGGACAGTCAGCTAACTATGGCTACACCTTC
cdr3_aa: CASSSGQSANYGYTF